This T cell receptor beta chain was captured by sequencing in a study of relationships among human T cell subsets (dated by TCRdb to 2010 to 2012). With regard to the full study: Eight distinct blood T cell populations were sequenced: pan T, CD8 cytotoxic, regulatory, Th1, Th2, naive plus transitional, activated and memory cells.

The CD4+CD25-CD294- flow-through remaining after CD25, CD56 and CD294 bead selections was collected as Th1 cells. Miltenyi superparamagnetic beads coated with subset-specific monoclonal antibodies were used to isolate the T cell subsets. All T cell populations were isolated from peripheral blood. Mononuclear cells were obtained from whole blood by Ficoll separation, and monocytes were then depleted with anti-CD14 microbeads. Right after isolation, the cell populations were resuspended in RNAprotect reagent. As concerns this clonotype: Its antigen specificity is not known. No base-level quality is on record; no much larger clone is a single base apart.

Results the study describes overall, beyond this receptor: No statistically significant differences in V, D and J usage, CDR3 length or N-nucleotide additions were observed among the seven subsets. The considerable overlap in CDR3s among Th1, Th2 and regulatory T cells was taken as suggesting that cell fate choices are stochastic. A CD4+CD8+ double-positive population could not be ruled out by the bead-based sorting. Over 50% of CD8+ cytotoxic sequences belonged to clones with over 100 reads, whereas regulatory and Th2 subsets showed few such clones.

The receptor library was made with multiplex PCR. The sample was run on a 454 GS FLX. Semiquantitative ARM-PCR was used to amplify the TCR alpha and beta CDR3 regions from mRNA. In ARM-PCR, tagged nested gene-specific primers were applied first, and communal superprimers then carried out the exponential amplification. Before the first-round PCR products went through the second amplification round, exonuclease was used to remove the nested primers. Amplicons were sequenced on the 454 platform, which allows rapid sequencing of millions of DNA fragments without cloning bias. A read counted as effective if the read could be mapped to both V and J germline segments. As for how the authors treated the data: IRmap was used to assign reads to germline V, D and J segments, and IRmap relies on pyromap, a Smith-Waterman modification adapted to 454 sequencing errors. To filter D-beta assignments, cutoffs were set at the 99th percentile of the alignment scores obtained from simulated random sequences. CDR3 was defined as the amino acids lying between the conserved V-segment Y[YFLI]C motif and the J-segment [FW]GXGT motif. Repertoire diversity was estimated with a compound Poisson process model previously applied to large-scale EST data. A procedure for detecting cross-contamination was applied so that sample contamination could be argued against as the origin of shared CDR3s. The public reads were reanalyzed by TCRdb: fastp trimming at Q25, MiXCR alignment, in-frame beta chains only. For every CDR3 protein sequence, its rows merge into one entry that carries the most common genes and DNA. The V and J calls follow TCRdb's processing rather than the paper's. Within this sample are over 10,000 distinct CDR3 sequences, with approximately 67% of them counted one time only. 25% to 30% of the sample belongs to the ten largest clones.

Sample: CD4+ Th1 cells sorted from blood. What the cell subset or site label conveys for this sample: CD4+CD25-CD294- T helper 1 cells. The TCR comes from a man in his forties in good health.

The CDR3 corresponds to CAISTSGKVNIQYF. The DNA is as follows: TGTGCCATTTCGACTAGCGGGAAAGTAAACATTCAGTACTTC. This receptor chain uses TRBV28 and TRBJ2-4; 11 junctional bases match TRBD2. The CDR3 measures 14 amino acids from cysteine to phenylalanine. Of the read, only the CDR3 DNA is kept; its 42 bases are in frame from base 1. Trimmed from V: 10 bases; trimmed from J: 6 bases; junction bases lacking a gene match: 8. According to the germline V gene, CDR1 reads MDHEN and CDR2 reads SYDVKM.